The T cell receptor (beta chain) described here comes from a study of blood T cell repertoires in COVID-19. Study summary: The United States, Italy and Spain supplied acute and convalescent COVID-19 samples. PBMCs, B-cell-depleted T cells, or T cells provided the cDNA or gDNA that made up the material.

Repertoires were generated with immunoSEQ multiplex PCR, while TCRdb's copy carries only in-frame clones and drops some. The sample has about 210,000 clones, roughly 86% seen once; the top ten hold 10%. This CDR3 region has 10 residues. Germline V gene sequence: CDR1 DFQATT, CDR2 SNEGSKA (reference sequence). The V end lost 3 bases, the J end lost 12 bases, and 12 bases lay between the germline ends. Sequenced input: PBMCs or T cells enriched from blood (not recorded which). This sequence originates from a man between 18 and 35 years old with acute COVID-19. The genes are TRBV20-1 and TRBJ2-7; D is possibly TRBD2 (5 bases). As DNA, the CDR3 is TGCAGTGCTAGTAGGGAGAAGGGGTACTTC. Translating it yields CSASREKGYF.